A selection of T cell receptor beta chains follows, all from one sample in a study of T cells in localized non-small cell lung cancer. Method: immunoSEQ multiplex PCR; TCRdb's copy keeps in-frame clones and lacks some. The profile shows 64,000 or so clones, 90% of them singletons. The source material was peripheral blood, sampled before any cancer treatment. The receptors here all came from a woman between 40 and 69 years old with stage I lung adenocarcinoma. CDR3s include the opening cysteine and the closing phenylalanine or tryptophan. A D gene is named only where the DNA matches it firmly. A row's size may be missing; if present it is once, few, many or a size class.

>once|TRBV28|17|NA|TRBJ2-3
TGTGCCAGCAGTACACCCTTTAGCTTAAGAGTGACAGATACGCAGTATTTT
CASSTPFSLRVTDTQYF
>NA|TRBV19|13|NA|TRBJ1-3
TGTGCCTCCGCTGGCTCTTCTGGAAACACCATATATTTT
CASAGSSGNTIYF
>NA|TRBV5-1|14|NA|TRBJ2-7
TGCGCCAGCAGCCCCCGGGCAGATGTCTACGAGCAGTACTTC
CASSPRADVYEQYF
>NA|TRBV7-9|14|NA|TRBJ1-2
TGTGCCAGCAGCTTCACAGGAGAAAACTATGGCTACACCTTC
CASSFTGENYGYTF
>NA|TRBV19|15|NA|TRBJ1-5
TGTGCCAGTATCAAAGGGGGAGGGAGCAATCAGCCCCAGCATTTT
CASIKGGGSNQPQHF
>NA|TRBV5-1|15|NA|TRBJ1-5
TGCGCCAGCAGCCCAGGTACGGGGCCAGATCAGCCCCAGCATTTT
CASSPGTGPDQPQHF
>NA|TRBV5-5|16|NA|TRBJ2-1
TGTGCCAGCAGTTTGGGGCGGCCTGGGGCGGACAATGAGCAGTTCTTC
CASSLGRPGADNEQFF
>NA|TRBV18|15|TRBD1|TRBJ2-7
TGTGCCAGCTCCCCAGACAGGGCCCGAGCCTACGAGCAGTACTTC
CASSPDRARAYEQYF
>NA|TRBV5-5|12|NA|TRBJ2-3
TGTGCCAGCAGCCGACACACAGATACGCAGTATTTT
CASSRHTDTQYF
>few|TRBV7-2|16|TRBD2|TRBJ2-5
TGTGCCAGCAGCTTAGGGGTCGGGGGGGCCGGAGAGACCCAGTACTTC
CASSLGVGGAGETQYF
>NA|TRBV7-2|16|NA|TRBJ2-2
TGTGCCAGCAGCCCGATGGGCAGGTCGAACACCGGGGAGCTGTTTTTT
CASSPMGRSNTGELFF
>few|TRBV6-1|15|NA|TRBJ1-4
TGTGCCAGCAGGGGACACGGAATAACTAATGAAAAACTGTTTTTT
CASRGHGITNEKLFF
>NA|TRBV7-2|13|NA|TRBJ1-1
TGTGCCAGCAGCTTAGACAGCTACACTGAAGCTTTCTTT
CASSLDSYTEAFF
>NA|TRBV30|14|NA|TRBJ2-7
TGTGCCTGGACGAATGGACAGACCCTCTACGAGCAGTACTTC
CAWTNGQTLYEQYF
>few|TRBV7-9|12|NA|TRBJ1-5
TGTGCCAGCAGCCCTATTGATCAGCCCCAGCATTTT
CASSPIDQPQHF
>NA|TRBV6-5|15|NA|TRBJ2-7
TGTGCCAGCAGTTACTCCGGGCGCAAACGGAGCGAGCAGTACTTC
CASSYSGRKRSEQYF
>NA|TRBV5-1|15|TRBD1|TRBJ1-5
TGCGCCAGCAGCAACGGGACAGGGGGCGGGCAGCCCCAGCATTTT
CASSNGTGGGQPQHF
>NA|TRBV9|18|TRBD2|TRBJ2-1
TGTGCCAGCAGCCACGGACTAGCGGGAGGACGATATAACAATGAGCAGTTCTTC
CASSHGLAGGRYNNEQFF
>NA|TRBV7-9|15|NA|TRBJ1-5
TGTGCCAGCAGTCAGGCAGGGCCGATAGATCAGCCCCAGCATTTT
CASSQAGPIDQPQHF
>NA|TRBV5-1|15|NA|TRBJ2-7
TGCGCCAGCAGCTTGGATACTCCCTTTGTGGACGAGCAGTACTTC
CASSLDTPFVDEQYF
>NA|TRBV4-2|15|NA|TRBJ1-5
TGTGCCAGCAGTCCATGGGGCGACAGCAATCAGCCCCAGCATTTT
CASSPWGDSNQPQHF
>NA|TRBV5-4|15|TRBD1|TRBJ1-2
TGTGCCAGCAGCCAGGACACGACAGGGGCGGGAGGCTACACCTTC
CASSQDTTGAGGYTF
>NA|TRBV6-5|15|NA|TRBJ1-5
TGTGCCAGCAGTTACGACGACATTAGCAATCAGCCCCAGCATTTT
CASSYDDISNQPQHF
>once|TRBV28|15|TRBD2|TRBJ2-7
TGTGCCAGCAGGACTAGCGGGATGAGCTCCTACGAGCAGTACTTC
CASRTSGMSSYEQYF
>once|TRBV5-4|13|NA|TRBJ2-1
TGTGCCAGCAGCTTGTCAGAGTTAAATGAGCAGTTCTTC
CASSLSELNEQFF
>NA|TRBV11-3|13|NA|TRBJ2-7
TGTGCCAGCAGCGCGTCGGACGGCTACGAGCAGTACTTC
CASSASDGYEQYF
>NA|TRBV19|19|TRBD2|TRBJ2-1
TGTGCCAGTAGTATAGATCCCGGGACTAGCGGGAGGGCCTACAATGAGCAGTTCTTC
CASSIDPGTSGRAYNEQFF
>NA|TRBV5-1|15|NA|TRBJ2-7
TGCGCCAGCAGCTTGACGACGAGGGGTGTCCACGAGCAGTACTTC
CASSLTTRGVHEQYF
>NA|TRBV6-5|14|TRBD2|TRBJ2-7
TGTGCCAGCAGTCCGGGACTAGCGGGAGACGAGCAGTACTTC
CASSPGLAGDEQYF
>NA|TRBV9|14|NA|TRBJ2-1
TGTGCCAGCAGCCCCCGGGACCGAAACAATGAGCAGTTCTTC
CASSPRDRNNEQFF
>few|TRBV19|15|TRBD1|TRBJ2-5
TGTGCCAGTACTTCAAAGGGACAGCAGCAAGAGACCCAGTACTTC
CASTSKGQQQETQYF
>NA|TRBV7-2|17|TRBD2|TRBJ2-7
TGTGCCAGCAGCCTCGGGACTAGCGGGAGGGCCAGCAACGAGCAGTACTTC
CASSLGTSGRASNEQYF
>NA|TRBV5-1|15|TRBD2|TRBJ2-7
TGCGCCAGCAGCTTGAGCGGGGTATTGTCCTACGAGCAGTACTTC
CASSLSGVLSYEQYF
>NA|TRBV4-1|16|TRBD2|TRBJ2-3
TGCGCCAGCAGCCAAGGGGGCGGGGGGAGCACAGATACGCAGTATTTT
CASSQGGGGSTDTQYF
>NA|TRBV5-6|14|NA|TRBJ1-3
TGTGCCAGCAGCCACGGGACATCTGGAAACACCATATATTTT
CASSHGTSGNTIYF
>NA|TRBV5-6|17|TRBD2|TRBJ2-1
TGTGCCAGCCTCAATCCAGCGGGAGGTGGGGCCTACAATGAGCAGTTCTTC
CASLNPAGGGAYNEQFF
>NA|TRBV29-1|16|TRBD1|TRBJ2-3
TGCAGCGTTGAAGGGGTACAGGGGTCGAGTACAGATACGCAGTATTTT
CSVEGVQGSSTDTQYF
>NA|TRBV19|12|NA|TRBJ2-5
TGTGCCACTAGGGGGGGGAAAGAGACCCAGTACTTC
CATRGGKETQYF
>NA|TRBV7-9|15|NA|TRBJ2-1
TGTGCCAGCAGTTCCGCGACTAGTTTCGTCGATGAGCAGTTCTTC
CASSSATSFVDEQFF
>NA|TRBV15|12|NA|TRBJ1-4
TGTGCCACCAGCAGAGATTTCGCGCTTCCGTTTTTT
CATSRDFALPFF
>NA|TRBV2|13|NA|TRBJ2-1
TGTGCCAGCAGTGACCACGGGGGAAATGAGCAGTTCTTC
CASSDHGGNEQFF
>NA|TRBV9|14|NA|TRBJ2-2
TGTGCCAGCAGCGTAGCCACGAACACCGGGGAGCTGTTTTTT
CASSVATNTGELFF
>NA|TRBV7-2|16|TRBD1|TRBJ1-2
TGTGCCAGCAGCTTGAGGAGGACAGGGCAAGTCTATGGCTACACCTTC
CASSLRRTGQVYGYTF
>NA|TRBV2|13|TRBD1|TRBJ1-2
TGTGCCAGCAGTGACGGACAGGGCTATGGCTACACCTTC
CASSDGQGYGYTF
>NA|TRBV18|13|NA|TRBJ2-5
TGTGCCAGCTCACCAGAGTTGGACGAGACCCAGTACTTC
CASSPELDETQYF
>NA|TRBV6-5|11|NA|TRBJ2-5
TGTGCCAGCAGTTACGGAGGCACCCAGTACTTC
CASSYGGTQYF
>NA|TRBV27|20|TRBD2|TRBJ2-3
TGTGCCAGCAGTCTCTACCTGGGACTAGCGGGAGGGCGACGCACAGATACGCAGTATTTT
CASSLYLGLAGGRRTDTQYF
>NA|TRBV12-2|12|NA|TRBJ2-3
TGTGCAAGTCGCTTATTGTGTGTAGGGCAGTATTTT
CASRLLCVGQYF
>NA|TRBV11-1|13|TRBD1|TRBJ1-1
TGTGCCAGCAGCGGGGAGGGACAGACGGCGGCTTTCTTT
CASSGEGQTAAFF
>NA|TRBV27|14|NA|TRBJ1-2
TGTGCCAGCAGTTTTGGCAGGGAGAACTATGGCTACACCTTC
CASSFGRENYGYTF
>NA|TRBV10-3|13|NA|TRBJ1-5
TGTGCCATCAGTGACGCAGACAATCAGCCCCAGCATTTT
CAISDADNQPQHF
>NA|TRBV29-1|13|NA|TRBJ1-1
TGCAGCGTTGGGAAAGGGGCCAACACTGAAGCTTTCTTT
CSVGKGANTEAFF
>NA|TRBV2|13|TRBD1|TRBJ1-4
TGTGCCAGCACTGGACAGGGAGGTGAAAAACTGTTTTTT
CASTGQGGEKLFF
>NA|TRBV7-9|13|NA|TRBJ2-7
TGTGCCAGCAGCTTTCCGTTATCGTACGAGCAGTACTTC
CASSFPLSYEQYF
>NA|TRBV5-5|17|NA|TRBJ2-6
TGTGCCAGCAGCTCCGGTTATTTCGTCTCTGGGGCCAACGTCCTGACTTTC
CASSSGYFVSGANVLTF
>NA|TRBV6-7|15|NA|TRBJ2-7
TGTGCCAGACGTAATCATTGGAGGGGCTCCTACGAGCAGTACTTC
CARRNHWRGSYEQYF
>NA|TRBV5-4|12|NA|TRBJ1-1
TGTGCCAGCAGCTCGTTAGGTACTGAAGCTTTCTTT
CASSSLGTEAFF
>NA|TRBV9|17|TRBD1|TRBJ2-1
TGTGCCAGCAGCGTAGCCGTCAGTGGGGACAGTTACAATGAGCAGTTCTTC
CASSVAVSGDSYNEQFF
>NA|TRBV6-1|15|NA|TRBJ2-3
TGTGCCAGCAGTGAATCCAGGGGAGTCACAGATACGCAGTATTTT
CASSESRGVTDTQYF